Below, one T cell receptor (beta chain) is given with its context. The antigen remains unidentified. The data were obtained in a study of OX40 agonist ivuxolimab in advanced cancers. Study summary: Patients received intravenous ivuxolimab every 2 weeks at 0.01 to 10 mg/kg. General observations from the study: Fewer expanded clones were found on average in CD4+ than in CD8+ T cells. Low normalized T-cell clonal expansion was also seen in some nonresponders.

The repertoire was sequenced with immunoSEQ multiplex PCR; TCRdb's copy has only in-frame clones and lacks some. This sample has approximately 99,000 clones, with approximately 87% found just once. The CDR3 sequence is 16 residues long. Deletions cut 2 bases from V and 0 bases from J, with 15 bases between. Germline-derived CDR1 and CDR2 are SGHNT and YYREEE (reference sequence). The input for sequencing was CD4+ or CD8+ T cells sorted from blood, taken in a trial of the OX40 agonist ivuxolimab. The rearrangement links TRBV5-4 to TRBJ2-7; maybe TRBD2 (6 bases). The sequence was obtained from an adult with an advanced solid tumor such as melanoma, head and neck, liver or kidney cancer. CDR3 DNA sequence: TGTGCCAGCAGCTTATCTGAGCGGGCCGACTCCTACGAGCAGTACTTC. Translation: CASSLSERADSYEQYF. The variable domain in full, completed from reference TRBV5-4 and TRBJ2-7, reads ETGVTQSPTHLIKTRGQQVTLRCSSQSGHNTVSWYQQALGQGPQFIFQYYREEENGRGNFPPRFSGLQFPNYSSELNVNALELDDSALYLCASSLSERADSYEQYFGPGTRLTVT.